These 27 T cell receptor beta chains came from one sample sequenced in a study of blood T cell repertoires in COVID-19. TCRdb's table, derived via immunoSEQ multiplex PCR, lists solely in-frame clones and lacks some. The sample holds some 35,000 clones, around 80% seen once. Sequenced sample: peripheral blood. The receptors here all came from a man aged 65 to 79 with acute or convalescent COVID-19.

This chain uses TRBV6-1 with TRBJ1-6; D is uncertain. This CDR3 region has 16 residues. The V end was cut by 3 bases, the J end by 7 bases, with 16 bases between. Germline V gene data show CDR1 as MNHNS and CDR2 as SASEGT. CDR3 sequence (DNA): TGTGCCAGCAGTGATTACGGGAGGAGTGGAAATTCACCCCTCCACTTT. Translated, it gives CASSDYGRSGNSPLHF.

The table lists this clone with a few counts. The chain links TRBV4-3 to TRBJ2-7; D remains ambiguous. The CDR3 contains 13 residues. Germline values: CDR1 LGHNA, CDR2 YSLEER. Trimming stripped 0 bases from V and 3 bases from J, with 6 bases between. CDR3 sequence reads: CASSQDRYYEQYF. Here the CDR3 DNA reads TGCGCCAGCAGCCAAGATCGGTACTACGAGCAGTACTTC.

The chain links TRBV6-1 to TRBJ2-7; D not certain. Per germline, CDR1 MNHNS and CDR2 SASEGT. The CDR3 has 11 amino acids. Trimming took off 1 base at V and 11 bases at J, with 9 bases between the two ends. The chain's CDR3 is CASSEGVLKYF. The DNA of the CDR3 is TGTGCCAGCAGTGAAGGAGTCTTGAAGTACTTC.

The DNA for the CDR3 is TGTGCCACCAGCAGAGAGACAGGCACTGAAGCTTTCTTT. Translation: CATSRETGTEAFF. J is TRBJ1-1 and V is TRBV15; possibly TRBD1 for D (6 bases). Trimming pared 0 bases from V and 4 bases from J, leaving 6 bases between. CDR1 and CDR2 from the germline V gene are LNHNV and YYDKDF (reference sequence). The CDR3 is 13 residues long.

The chain recombines TRBV4-1 with TRBJ2-5; TRBD1 matches at 8 bases. V dropped 4 bases and J dropped 3; count of bases not matched to a gene: 10. The CDR3 totals 16 residues. Germline CDR1 MGHRA, CDR2 YSYEKL. CDR3 in amino acids: CASSLDPDRGKETQYF. The CDR3 bases are TGCGCCAGCAGCCTGGACCCCGACAGGGGAAAAGAGACCCAGTACTTC.

This clone was detected only once. This rearrangement joins TRBV10-3 to TRBJ2-7; D may be TRBD2 (6 bases). This CDR3 has 13 amino acids. Germline-derived CDR1 and CDR2 are ENHRY and SYGVKD. V lost 5 bases, J lost 4 bases, and 12 bases lay in between. The CDR3 coding sequence is TGTGCCATCAGTCTAGAGGAGGGGTACGAGCAGTACTTC. This codes for CAISLEEGYEQYF.

This clone has more than one count but fewer than ten. DNA for the CDR3: TGTGCCAGCAGCACCACAGGGGGCTGGGAAAAACTGTTTTTT. It encodes CASSTTGGWEKLFF. The chain employs TRBV28 and TRBJ1-4; 9 bases line up with TRBD1. J was trimmed by 8 bases and V by 6 bases; bases with no gene match: 7. Germline assignment: CDR1 MDHEN and CDR2 SYDVKM. CDR3 length: 14 residues. Together with reference TRBV28 and TRBJ1-4, the CDR3 gives the full variable domain: DVKVTQSSRYLVKRTGEKVFLECVQDMDHENMFWYRQDPGLGLRLIYFSYDVKMKEKGDIPEGYSVSREKKERFSLILESASTNQTSMYLCASSTTGGWEKLFFGSGTQLSVL.

This clone was seen a single time. The chain combines TRBV2 with TRBJ2-5; D is possibly TRBD1 (5 bases). The CDR3 runs to 12 residues. Per germline, CDR1 SNHLY and CDR2 FYNNEI. V lost 5 bases and J lost 12, with 16 bases in between. The CDR3 region has the DNA TGTGCCAGCAGTCAGGTCCAGGACACAGAGTACTTC. It is translated as CASSQVQDTEYF.

This chain connects TRBV10-2 to TRBJ2-5; TRBD1 matches 7 bases. In germline, CDR1 is WSHSY, CDR2 SAAADI. The CDR3 has 16 residues. V shed 5 bases, J shed 5 bases, and the junction held 14 bases outside the gene matches. The CDR3 reads CASSLMVKGARETQYF. The CDR3 DNA reads TGCGCCAGCAGTTTGATGGTCAAGGGGGCCCGTGAGACCCAGTACTTC.

V usage is TRBV30 and J usage is TRBJ1-5; possible D gene TRBD1, 6 bases. The germline CDR1 and CDR2 sequences are GTSNPN and SVGIG (reference sequence). The CDR3 sequence is 11 residues long. V lost 0 bases and J lost 15, with 12 bases in between. CDR3 in amino acids: CAWSVRQVRHF. CDR3 DNA: TGTGCCTGGAGTGTCCGACAGGTAAGGCATTTT.

This clone came up a few times. V and J are TRBV27 and TRBJ1-2; D is possibly TRBD1 (6 bases). The CDR3 runs to 14 residues. Germline-derived CDR1 and CDR2 are MNHEY and SMNVEV (reference sequence). V was trimmed by 1 base and J by 6 bases, leaving 12 bases between them. The CDR3 sequence: CASSLFPGADGYTF. The CDR3 DNA sequence: TGTGCCAGCAGTTTATTCCCAGGGGCGGATGGCTACACCTTC.

This clone was observed once. V is TRBV11-2 and J is TRBJ2-5, with 9 bases matching TRBD2. The germline V gene encodes CDR1 SGHAT and CDR2 FQNNGV. The CDR3 spans 18 residues. Trimming at V came to 5 bases and at J to 5 bases, leaving 18 bases not matched to a gene. CDR3 coding DNA: TGTGCCAGCAGCGAGGGGGCTAGCGGGGACCCACGAAGGGAGACCCAGTACTTC. Translating it yields CASSEGASGDPRRETQYF.

The V gene is TRBV7-2, the J gene TRBJ2-5; 8 bases align to TRBD1. Looked up from germline, CDR1 is SGHTA and CDR2 is FQGNSA. V dropped 0 bases and J dropped 5; count of bases not matched to a gene: 11. CDR3 length equals 17 residues. CDR3 in DNA: TGTGCCAGCAGCTTAGCTCCTTCAGGGGGCTCGAGGGAGACCCAGTACTTC. This gives the protein CASSLAPSGGSRETQYF.

The chain recombines TRBV7-6 with TRBJ2-1, with 10 bases fitting TRBD2. Germline-derived CDR1 and CDR2 are SGHVS and FNYEAQ. The CDR3 extends over 19 amino acids. The V gene end was trimmed by 1 base and the J gene end by 6 bases; junction bases not matched to a gene: 15. The CDR3 region is CASSLDGSGGATLFNEQFF. The CDR3 DNA reads as TGTGCCAGCAGCTTAGATGGGAGCGGGGGGGCTACGCTTTTCAATGAGCAGTTCTTC. Variable domain in full (rest from reference TRBV7-6 and TRBJ2-1): GAGVSQSPRYKVTKRGQDVALRCDPISGHVSLYWYRQALGQGPEFLTYFNYEAQQDKSGLPNDRFSAERPEGSISTLTIQRTEQRDSAMYRCASSLDGSGGATLFNEQFFGPGTRLTVL.

The chain has TRBV2 and TRBJ1-1; possible D gene TRBD1, 6 bases. The CDR3 is 13 amino acids. The V end was cut by 7 bases, the J end by 4 bases, with 13 bases between. CDR1 and CDR2 (germline): SNHLY, FYNNEI. CDR3 DNA: TGTGCCAGCAATCAGGGGCTGGGCACTGAAGCTTTCTTT. Residues: CASNQGLGTEAFF.

The V gene is TRBV2, the J gene TRBJ1-5; D is unclear. V was clipped by 4 bases and J by 6 bases, with 10 bases between them. The CDR3 is 13 amino acids. Looked up from germline, CDR1 is SNHLY and CDR2 is FYNNEI. DNA of the CDR3: TGTGCCAGCAGTGGGCGGGGATTTCAGCCCCAGCATTTT. Protein product: CASSGRGFQPQHF.

In this sample, this clone turned up a few times. The chain is built from TRBV9 and TRBJ1-2; D is undetermined. Germline assignment: CDR1 SGDLS and CDR2 YYNGEE. Trimming stripped 3 bases from V and 3 bases from J, with 6 bases between. CDR3 length equals 12 residues. As DNA, the CDR3 is TGTGCCAGCAGCGGACACCACTATGGCTACACCTTC. This gives the protein CASSGHHYGYTF. The whole variable domain, filled in from reference TRBV9 and TRBJ1-2, reads DSGVTQTPKHLITATGQRVTLRCSPRSGDLSVYWYQQSLDQGLQFLIQYYNGEERAKGNILERFSAQQFPDLHSELNLSSLELGDSALYFCASSGHHYGYTFGSGTRLTVV.

J is TRBJ1-2 and V is TRBV11-2; 7 bases are shared with TRBD1. The V gene end was trimmed by 0 bases and the J gene end by 4 bases; junction bases not matched to a gene: 5. The CDR3 is made up of 15 amino acids. Germline V gives CDR1 SGHAT, CDR2 FQNNGV. Here the CDR3 reads CASSLDRGPGYGYTF. The CDR3 DNA reads TGTGCCAGCAGCTTAGATAGGGGGCCGGGCTATGGCTACACCTTC.

The chain employs TRBV19 and TRBJ1-5, with a possible D match to TRBD1 (5 bases). Germline-derived CDR1 and CDR2 are LNHDA and SQIVND (reference sequence). The germline V and J ends were trimmed by 0 bases and 0 bases, with 15 bases remaining between them. The CDR3 totals 18 residues. CDR3 bases: TGTGCCAGTAGTATAGATCCCCTGGGGCATACTAGCAATCAGCCCCAGCATTTT. This translates into CASSIDPLGHTSNQPQHF.

The chain is built from TRBV5-4 and TRBJ2-7; D call uncertain. CDR1 and CDR2 (germline): SGHNT, YYREEE (reference sequence). V was pared by 0 bases and J by 6 bases, with 13 bases between. This CDR3 region has 14 residues. The CDR3 here is CASSLDQVLGEQYF. Written as DNA, the CDR3 is TGTGCCAGCAGCTTGGATCAGGTGTTAGGCGAGCAGTACTTC.

About this clone: One end of the junction fails to match germline, which may point to a read error. The rearrangement links TRBV27 to TRBJ1-2; TRBD1 might be the D (6 bases). The CDR3 length is 12 residues. Germline V gene sequence: CDR1 MNHEY, CDR2 SMNVEV (reference sequence). The CDR3 coding sequence is TGTGCCAGCAGTACGCACCGGGACAAGCCGCTCTTC. This codes for CASSTHRDKPLF.

This clone has more than one count but fewer than ten. The chain couples TRBV24-1 to TRBJ2-2; 8 bases are shared with TRBD1. The CDR3 has 16 amino acids. CDR1 KGHDR and CDR2 SFDVKD come from the germline V gene. With V trimmed by 3 bases and J by 5 bases, 7 bases remained unmatched. Written as DNA, the CDR3 is TGTGCCACCAGTGATCCCCGGACAGGGCTTACCGGGGAGCTGTTTTTT. Protein sequence: CATSDPRTGLTGELFF.

V and J are TRBV9 and TRBJ2-5; TRBD2 is a possible D gene (6 bases). Looked up from germline, CDR1 is SGDLS and CDR2 is YYNGEE. The CDR3 covers 15 residues. Trimming removed 2 bases at V and 3 bases at J, with 14 bases between. The CDR3 spells CASSVNTAGKETQYF. The CDR3 nucleotides read TGTGCCAGCAGCGTTAATACCGCGGGAAAAGAGACCCAGTACTTC.

In this sample, this clone turned up once. The rearrangement joins TRBV6-2 or TRBV6-3 to TRBJ2-7, with a possible D match to TRBD1 (6 bases). CDR1 and CDR2 (germline): MNHEY, SVGEGT. CDR3 size: 15 residues. Trimming pared 6 bases from V and 7 bases from J, leaving 22 bases between. CDR3 coding DNA: TGTGCCAGCAGCAGATTTGGACAGATAGACAGGGAGCAGTACTTC. This encodes CASSRFGQIDREQYF.

The chain couples TRBV4-3 to TRBJ2-3; 7 bases are shared with TRBD1. From germline, CDR1 is LGHNA and CDR2 YSLEER. This CDR3 spans 19 amino acids. V lost 0 bases, J lost 3 bases, and 15 bases stayed unmatched. This CDR3 is CASSQDQRYRQGNTDTQYF. As DNA, the CDR3 is TGCGCCAGCAGCCAAGATCAAAGGTATCGACAGGGTAATACAGATACGCAGTATTTT.

This clone appeared a single time. The chain links TRBV11-3 to TRBJ2-1; 8 bases align to TRBD2. V lost 2 bases and J lost 4; bases outside the gene matches: 4. CDR3 length: 15 residues. CDR1 is SGHNT and CDR2 is YENEEA in the germline V gene. CDR3: CASSLRGGRYNEQFF. The CDR3 coding sequence is TGTGCCAGCAGCTTACGCGGCGGGAGGTACAATGAGCAGTTCTTC. Full variable domain (remainder filled in from reference TRBV11-3 and TRBJ2-1): EAGVVQSPRYKIIEKKQPVAFWCNPISGHNTLYWYLQNLGQGPELLIRYENEEAVDDSQLPKDRFSAERLKGVDSTLKIQPAELGDSAVYLCASSLRGGRYNEQFFGPGTRLTVL.

The rearrangement joins TRBV6-5 to TRBJ2-7; 10 positions agree with TRBD1. V was pared by 7 bases and J by 0 bases, with 6 bases of the junction left unmatched. The CDR3 has 15 residues. Germline CDR1 MNHEY, CDR2 SVGAGI. This CDR3 reads CASTGTGVSSYEQYF. The CDR3 DNA sequence: TGTGCCAGCACGGGGACAGGGGTTTCCTCCTACGAGCAGTACTTC.